This T cell receptor (beta chain) was found in a study of Ad26.COV2.S vaccination and SARS-CoV-2 variants (dated by TCRdb to about 2021). Broadly, across the study: Sequencing of the TCRbeta repertoire served to evaluate the specificity and breadth of SARS-CoV-2-reactive T cell receptors following Ad26.COV2.S vaccination. A total of approximately 32 samples were included in the TCR-sequenced set, comprising around 20 Ad26.COV2.S vaccine recipients, 5 placebo recipients and 8 SARS-CoV-2 convalescent individuals. What the study reported, not specific to this receptor: Vaccine and placebo recipients had similar non-spike TCR breadth, a finding consistent with the vaccine containing only spike. According to the authors, total T cell responses may have been underestimated by the TCR breadth and depth analyses. Higher spike-specific TCR breadth was observed in Ad26.COV2.S recipients than in placebo recipients (P = 0.0014). Substantial breadth of spike-specific CD8+ and CD4+ T cell responses was reported after vaccination.

TCRbeta CDR3 regions were sequenced with the immunoSEQ Assay. After extraction, genomic DNA underwent amplification by bias-controlled multiplex PCR, followed by high-throughput sequencing. From the authors' description of their analysis: To quantify the absolute abundance of every unique TCRbeta CDR3 region, sequences were collapsed and filtered. Usable DNA was measured by amplifying reference genes present in all nucleated cells, and TCRbeta template counts were normalized to that usable DNA to estimate T cell fraction. Repertoire TCRs were annotated as SARS-CoV-2-specific when V gene, CDR3 amino acid sequence and J gene were exactly matched to a known reactive TCR set. The reference SARS-CoV-2 TCR set was obtained from MIRA and was filtered for enrichment in COVID-19-positive ImmuneCODE repertoires, whereby public or cross-reactive TCRs were removed. Using the MIRA antigens, annotated TCRs were further analysed by specific ORF or by position within an ORF. Depth was the summed frequency of annotated unique rearrangements, while breadth was defined as annotated unique rearrangements over total unique productive rearrangements. Group comparisons of TCR breadth used two-sided Wilcoxon rank-sum tests. Imported from immuneACCESS, the table was reduced by TCRdb to in-frame sequences with V and J called. These copies leave out some clones; in studies compared against another copy, an unresolved V gene accounts for under half, and the cause of the remainder is not known. Clone size and V and J calls were adopted from that table, with D and trimming inferred from the DNA. The sample data list around 370,000 clones, and 90% to 95% of these were observed just once. The ten top clones hold roughly 3.9% of the sample.

On this clone: It lacks a known antigen. No base quality information exists; no much larger clone differs at one position.

Sample time point, as interpreted from the label and publication: individuals recovered from natural SARS-CoV-2 infection. Between the V and J ends, shortened by 0 bases and 1 base respectively, the junction contains 11 bases. CDR1 and CDR2, per the germline V gene, are SGHRS and YFSETQ. Including cysteine and phenylalanine, the CDR3 has 15 amino acids. The sequence is cut down to CDR3 DNA, 45 bases in frame from base 1. This specimen was peripheral blood, taken after recovery from COVID-19. The chain uses TRBV5-1 and TRBJ2-7; the D element could tentatively be TRBD1 or TRBD2, as 5 bases agree for each. This sequence was found in a human donor who had recovered from COVID-19. CDR3 protein: CASSLEGRGSYEQYF. The bases are TGCGCCAGCAGCTTGGAGGGACGGGGTTCCTACGAGCAGTACTTC. Joined to the reference TRBV5-1 and TRBJ2-7 proteins, this CDR3 gives the full variable domain: KAGVTQTPRYLIKTRGQQVTLSCSPISGHRSVSWYQQTPGQGLQFLFEYFSETQRNKGNFPGRFSGRQFSNSRSEMNVSTLELGDSALYLCASSLEGRGSYEQYFGPGTRLTVT.